The clone carrying this T cell receptor beta chain was counted many times. What it recognizes is unknown. TCRdb processed the RT-PCR reads anew with MiXCR; each CDR3 protein has one entry. Of about 500,000 distinct CDR3 sequences listed, roughly 7.6% were seen once; the top ten hold less than 15%. These data originate in a study of response to subunit inactivated influenza vaccine. J lost 5 bases, V lost 6 bases, and 14 bases had no gene match. The CDR3 sequence is 16 residues long. Looked up from germline, CDR1 is MNHNS and CDR2 is SASEGT. The study's findings and limits: Researchers suggested that each seasonal influenza vaccination recruits few new T cells.

The chain couples TRBV6-1 to TRBJ1-1, with 8 bases that match TRBD1. This TCR was sampled from a man between 50 and 69 years old who received an inactivated influenza vaccine. The sample consisted of PBMCs from blood, taken around 25 months after vaccination. CDR3 nucleotides: TGTGCCAGCAGACGGACAGGGACCGGAACACTGACTGAAGCTTTCTTT. It codes for CASRRTGTGTLTEAFF.